This is a list of T cell receptor beta chains from one sample in a study of T cell responses to AZD1222 COVID-19 vaccine. The assay was immunoSEQ multiplex PCR, and TCRdb's table has in-frame clones only and misses some. The repertoire holds about 120,000 clones, with about 91% as singletons. The specimen was peripheral blood, collected on day 0 of AZD1222 vaccination. The receptors shown here come from an adult in good health. Each CDR3 is given with its conserved first and last residue. A D gene is named only where the DNA matches it firmly.

TRBJ1-5 . TRBV6-5 CASRRTVYSNQPQHF
TRBJ1-1 . TRBV12-3/TRBV12-4 CASSLQLNTEAFF
TRBJ2-2 . TRBV9 CASRPRETNTGELFF
TRBJ1-3 . TRBV18 CASSPLPPPGNTIYF
TRBJ1-6 . TRBV5-6 CASSLGGTKSSPLHF
TRBJ1-2 . TRBV7-2 CASSPLPGWGGYTF
TRBJ2-5 . TRBV15 CATSRDLVKKGLGETQYF
TRBJ2-3 . TRBV6-2/TRBV6-3 CASSYPTGTDTQYF
TRBJ2-3 . TRBV11-2 CASSRQADTQYF
TRBJ1-6 . TRBV19 CASSIGVLHNSPLHF
TRBJ1-2 . TRBV5-6 CASEGGRTGGYTF
TRBJ1-3 . TRBV7-3 CASSFLGSLFSGNTIYF
TRBJ1-5 . TRBV7-2 CASSTRDAAGQPQHF
TRBJ1-3 TRBD1 TRBV7-2 CASSSRTGEGNTIYF
TRBJ1-1 TRBD1 TRBV7-2 CASSLGTGREAFF
TRBJ2-6 . TRBV19 CASSIGGSGANVLTF
TRBJ2-3 . TRBV3-1/TRBV3-2 CASSQSGDTQYF
TRBJ2-1 . TRBV7-3 CASSSWPGGEQFF
TRBJ2-6 . TRBV19 CASRPYSSGANVLTF
TRBJ1-5 . TRBV28 CASSGGFSQPQHF
TRBJ1-2 . TRBV27 CASSLGGGTYGYTF
TRBJ1-6 . TRBV7-9 CASSPRGVHSNSPLHF
TRBJ1-5 TRBD1 TRBV18 CASSHETGGNQPQHF
TRBJ1-3 . TRBV7-9 CAWGGSGNTIYF
TRBJ2-3 TRBD1 TRBV2 CASNTDRGYPSTDTQYF
TRBJ2-5 TRBD1 TRBV5-4 CASSLGQGVRETQYF
TRBJ2-3 TRBD2 TRBV6-6 CASSYSGASTDTQYF